This T cell receptor (beta chain) was identified in a study of cytomegalovirus exposure and HLA in healthy donors. Regarding this clone: Its target is not known.

Study outcomes and limitations: No immune exposure information besides CMV serostatus was available. Across all donors, roughly uniform sequencing depth was an assumption of the presence/absence analyses. According to reports, the classifier identified cytomegalovirus status with high specificity and sensitivity.

With 60 Vbeta and 13 Jbeta primers, the PCR was carried out. Using immunoSEQ multiplex PCR, the repertoire was profiled, and TCRdb retains in-frame clones only, with some absent. The sample has some 150,000 clones; about 81% are singletons. The CDR3 consists of 15 residues. CDR1 and CDR2 from the germline V gene are SGHTA and FQGNSA. V was clipped by 5 bases and J by 9 bases, with 20 bases between them. Donors consisted of healthy bone marrow donors. The TCR sequence derives from a woman between 50 and 59 years old in good health and CMV-seropositive. The chain has TRBV7-2 and TRBJ2-1, with D perhaps TRBD2 (6 bases). Sequenced: PBMCs. CDR3 in DNA: TGTGCCAGCAGCGAGAGGGGACTCACCTCCATTGAGCAGTTCTTC. Amino acid sequence: CASSERGLTSIEQFF.